The sequence of this T cell receptor (beta chain) was determined in a study of cytomegalovirus exposure and HLA in healthy donors. Of note for this clone: The antigen is not known.

Findings and limits, study-wide: Some V segments could not be told apart, so they were left out, TRBV6-2 and TRBV6-3 among them.

Unmatched junction bases numbered 4, after V lost 4 bases and J lost 1 base. CDR1 and CDR2 (germline): MGHRA, YSYEKL. There are 16 residues in the CDR3. The PCR ran on 60 Vbeta and 13 Jbeta primers. Clones were read by immunoSEQ multiplex PCR, and TCRdb kept only the in-frame ones, dropping some. The table lists more than 55,000 clones, roughly 74% of them singletons, with approximately 12% in the top ten. The origin of this receptor is a woman aged 55 to 70 in good health and CMV-seropositive. The specimen sequenced was PBMCs. This chain uses TRBV4-1 with TRBJ2-2; the match to TRBD2 covers 9 bases. CDR3 bases: TGCGCCAGCAGCCCCCGGACTAGCGAGAACACCGGGGAGCTGTTTTTT. Translation gives CASSPRTSENTGELFF.